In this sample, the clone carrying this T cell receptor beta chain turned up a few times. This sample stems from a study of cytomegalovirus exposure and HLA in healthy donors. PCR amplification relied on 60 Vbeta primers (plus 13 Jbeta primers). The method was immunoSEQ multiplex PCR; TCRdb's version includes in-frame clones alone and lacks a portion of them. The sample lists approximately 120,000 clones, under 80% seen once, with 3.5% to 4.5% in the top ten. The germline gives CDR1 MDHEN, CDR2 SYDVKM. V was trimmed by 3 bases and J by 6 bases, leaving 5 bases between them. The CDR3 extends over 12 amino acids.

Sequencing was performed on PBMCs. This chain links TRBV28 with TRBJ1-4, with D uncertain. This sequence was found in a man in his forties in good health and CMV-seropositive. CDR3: CASSFGYEKLFF. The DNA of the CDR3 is TGTGCCAGCAGTTTCGGTTATGAAAAACTGTTTTTT.